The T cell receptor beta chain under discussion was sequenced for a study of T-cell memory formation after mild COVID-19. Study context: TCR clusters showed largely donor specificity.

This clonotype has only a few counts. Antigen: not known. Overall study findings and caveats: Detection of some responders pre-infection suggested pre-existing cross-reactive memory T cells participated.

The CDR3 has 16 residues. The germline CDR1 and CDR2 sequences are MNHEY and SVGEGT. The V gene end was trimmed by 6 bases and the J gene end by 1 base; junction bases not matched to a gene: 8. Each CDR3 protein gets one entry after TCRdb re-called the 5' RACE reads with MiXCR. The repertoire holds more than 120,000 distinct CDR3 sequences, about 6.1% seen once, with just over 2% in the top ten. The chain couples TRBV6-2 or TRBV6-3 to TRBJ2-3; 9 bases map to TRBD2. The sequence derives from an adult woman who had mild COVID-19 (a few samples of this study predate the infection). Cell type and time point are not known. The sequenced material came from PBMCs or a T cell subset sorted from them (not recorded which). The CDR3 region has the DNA TGTGCCAGCAGGTTAGCGGGAGAGGGACGCACAGATACGCAGTATTTT. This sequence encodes CASRLAGEGRTDTQYF.